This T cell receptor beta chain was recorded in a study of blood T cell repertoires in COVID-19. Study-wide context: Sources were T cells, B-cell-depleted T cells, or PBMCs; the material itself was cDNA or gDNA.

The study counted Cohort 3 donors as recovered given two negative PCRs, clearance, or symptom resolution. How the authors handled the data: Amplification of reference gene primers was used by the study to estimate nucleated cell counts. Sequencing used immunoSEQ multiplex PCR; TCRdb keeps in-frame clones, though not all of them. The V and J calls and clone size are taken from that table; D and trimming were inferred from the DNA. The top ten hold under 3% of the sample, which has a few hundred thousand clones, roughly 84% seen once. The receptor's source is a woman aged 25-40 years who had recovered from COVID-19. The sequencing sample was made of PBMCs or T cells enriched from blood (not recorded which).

The CDR3 sequence is CASSPTGPLYGYTF. CDR3 sequence (DNA): TGTGCCAGCAGTCCGACAGGGCCCCTCTATGGCTACACCTTC. The chain employs TRBV6-5 and TRBJ1-2, with 7 bases identical to TRBD1. CDR3 length: 14 amino acids. Germline V gene lookup returns CDR1 MNHEY and CDR2 SVGAGI. J was trimmed by 4 bases and V by 5 bases; bases with no gene match: 7.